One sample yielded the 16 T cell receptor beta chains listed below, sequenced in a study of blood T cell repertoires in COVID-19. Produced via immunoSEQ multiplex PCR; TCRdb's table is partial and in-frame only. This table has some 250,000 clones, 88% appearing once. Specimen: peripheral blood. The receptors here all came from a woman aged 40 to 50 who had recovered from COVID-19.

The chain combines TRBV7-9 with TRBJ1-2; D is uncertain. CDR1 and CDR2 from the germline V gene are SEHNR and FQNEAQ (reference sequence). Trimming removed 1 base at V and 7 bases at J, with 7 bases between. There are 12 residues in the CDR3. In DNA form, the CDR3 reads TGTGCCAGCAGCTTAGGCGATCGTGGCTACACCTTC. Encoded protein: CASSLGDRGYTF.

V and J are TRBV25-1 and TRBJ1-2; 8 nucleotides line up with TRBD1. V shed 3 bases, J shed 1 base, and the junction held 10 bases outside the gene matches. CDR1 is MGHDK, CDR2 SYGVNS, per germline. The CDR3 runs 17 residues. As DNA, the CDR3 is TGTGCCAGCAGTGACGGACAGGGAAGGGCCCATAACTATGGCTACACCTTC. It translates to CASSDGQGRAHNYGYTF.

The rearrangement links TRBV2 to TRBJ1-1, with 9 bases matching TRBD1. V trimming: 6 bases; J trimming: 3 bases; junction bases outside the gene matches: 5. The germline V gene encodes CDR1 SNHLY and CDR2 FYNNEI. The CDR3 sequence is 14 residues long. CDR3 bases: TGTGCCAGCAGAGGGACAGGGAGGGACACTGAAGCTTTCTTT. This translates into CASRGTGRDTEAFF.

The J gene is TRBJ2-1, the V gene TRBV6-6, with a possible D match to TRBD2 (6 bases). The CDR3 loop spans 15 amino acids. The V gene's germline CDR1 is MNHNY and CDR2 SVGAGI (reference sequence). With 7 bases removed from V and 2 bases from J, the gap between germline ends came to 15 bases. The CDR3 region has the DNA TGTGCCAGCACCCGATGGGGACTCACCTACAATGAGCAGTTCTTC. This encodes CASTRWGLTYNEQFF.

The chain recombines TRBV5-4 with TRBJ1-3; tentatively, D is TRBD1 (5 bases). Germline CDR1 and CDR2: SGHNT and YYREEE (reference sequence). With 2 bases removed from V and 2 bases from J, the gap between germline ends came to 11 bases. CDR3 length equals 15 residues. CDR3 residues: CASSLPARAGNTIYF. For the CDR3, the DNA is TGTGCCAGCAGCTTACCGGCCAGGGCTGGAAACACCATATATTTT.

V usage is TRBV7-9 and J usage is TRBJ2-1, with D perhaps matching TRBD2 (7 bases). This CDR3 has 19 amino acids. Germline-derived CDR1 and CDR2 are SEHNR and FQNEAQ (reference sequence). V dropped 1 base and J dropped 5 bases, with 24 bases sitting between them. The DNA of the CDR3 is TGTGCCAGCAGCTTAGGGCGGGGGCACGCCGCCGAGCGGGACAATGAGCAGTTCTTC. It is translated as CASSLGRGHAAERDNEQFF.

V gene TRBV12-3 or TRBV12-4 combines with J gene TRBJ1-2, with TRBD1 as a possible D gene (6 bases). Trimming took 5 bases from V and 3 from J, leaving 10 bases between them. The CDR3 is made up of 13 amino acids. In nucleotides, the CDR3 is TGTGCCAGCAGTCCCGGACAGCACTATGGCTACACCTTC. It encodes CASSPGQHYGYTF.

The chain is built from TRBV11-2 and TRBJ2-1; 7 bases fit TRBD1. Per germline, CDR1 SGHAT and CDR2 FQNNGV. The V and J ends lost 4 bases and 4 bases, in that order; junction bases with no gene match: 7. The CDR3 has 15 amino acids. CDR3 protein: CASSSKGASYNEQFF. The CDR3 nucleotides are TGTGCCAGCAGCTCGAAGGGGGCCTCTTACAATGAGCAGTTCTTC.

V gene TRBV18 combines with J gene TRBJ2-7; maybe TRBD2 (6 bases). The CDR3 length is 14 residues. Trimming stripped 3 bases from V and 7 bases from J, with 16 bases between. Germline V gene data show CDR1 as KGHSH and CDR2 as LQKENI. CDR3: CASSPLGPAGEQYF. CDR3 in DNA: TGTGCCAGCTCACCCTTGGGCCCCGCGGGGGAGCAGTACTTC.

The V call is TRBV5-1, the J call TRBJ2-3, with 13 bases aligning to TRBD2. CDR1 SGHRS and CDR2 YFSETQ come from the germline V gene. The CDR3 sequence is 16 residues long. V lost 4 bases, J lost 7 bases, and 9 bases stayed unmatched. The CDR3 region is CASSHGLAGAGNTQYF. The CDR3 nucleotides are TGCGCCAGCAGCCATGGACTAGCGGGGGCCGGGAATACGCAGTATTTT.

V is TRBV11-2 and J is TRBJ2-1; TRBD2 matches 10 bases. The ends lost 6 bases at V and 9 bases at J; junction bases unmatched: 8. Germline V CDR1 and CDR2: SGHAT, FQNNGV. This CDR3 has 14 residues. The CDR3 DNA is TGTGCCAGCAGGAGCGGGAGGGCCGGCGGTGAGCAGTTCTTC. This translates into CASRSGRAGGEQFF.

The rearrangement links TRBV7-9 to TRBJ1-1, with 8 positions matching TRBD1. Germline CDR1 is SEHNR and CDR2 is FQNEAQ (reference sequence). The trim removed 3 bases at V and 4 bases at J, leaving 1 base unmatched. The CDR3 extends over 13 amino acids. CDR3 amino acids: CASSFGQGTEAFF. Here the CDR3 DNA reads TGTGCCAGCAGCTTCGGACAGGGCACTGAAGCTTTCTTT.

J is TRBJ1-2 and V is TRBV5-4, with D possibly being TRBD1 (6 bases). The CDR3 consists of 17 residues. Germline V gene lookup returns CDR1 SGHNT and CDR2 YYREEE (reference sequence). V lost 0 bases and J 0 bases, leaving 15 bases between the germline ends. CDR3 amino acids: CASSLVAHRVANYGYTF. CDR3 in DNA: TGTGCCAGCAGCTTGGTAGCGCACAGGGTGGCTAACTATGGCTACACCTTC.

V is TRBV6-6 and J is TRBJ2-7, with 7 nucleotides matching TRBD2. Germline V CDR1 and CDR2: MNHNY, SVGAGI (reference sequence). V lost 6 bases to trimming and J lost 2 bases; unmatched junction nucleotides: 7. This CDR3 spans 14 amino acids. CDR3 DNA sequence: TGTGCCAGCAGACGCGGGGGACTCACCTACGAGCAGTACGTC. It specifies CASRRGGLTYEQYV.

The chain links TRBV2 to TRBJ2-7, with 9 positions matching TRBD1. Per germline, CDR1 SNHLY and CDR2 FYNNEI. The CDR3 loop spans 15 amino acids. V lost 6 bases to trimming and J lost 3 bases; unmatched junction nucleotides: 9. CDR3 DNA sequence: TGTGCCAGCAGGGGGGGGACAGGGAGGGACTACGAGCAGTACTTC. This translates into CASRGGTGRDYEQYF.

The J gene is TRBJ2-4, the V gene TRBV18; 7 nucleotides match TRBD2. The CDR3 length is 16 residues. Germline-derived CDR1 and CDR2 are KGHSH and LQKENI. Trimming took 3 bases from V and 3 from J; bases not matched to a gene: 8. DNA of the CDR3: TGTGCCAGCTCACCCCGGGACCCGGGGGGCAAAAACATTCAGTACTTC. This sequence encodes CASSPRDPGGKNIQYF.